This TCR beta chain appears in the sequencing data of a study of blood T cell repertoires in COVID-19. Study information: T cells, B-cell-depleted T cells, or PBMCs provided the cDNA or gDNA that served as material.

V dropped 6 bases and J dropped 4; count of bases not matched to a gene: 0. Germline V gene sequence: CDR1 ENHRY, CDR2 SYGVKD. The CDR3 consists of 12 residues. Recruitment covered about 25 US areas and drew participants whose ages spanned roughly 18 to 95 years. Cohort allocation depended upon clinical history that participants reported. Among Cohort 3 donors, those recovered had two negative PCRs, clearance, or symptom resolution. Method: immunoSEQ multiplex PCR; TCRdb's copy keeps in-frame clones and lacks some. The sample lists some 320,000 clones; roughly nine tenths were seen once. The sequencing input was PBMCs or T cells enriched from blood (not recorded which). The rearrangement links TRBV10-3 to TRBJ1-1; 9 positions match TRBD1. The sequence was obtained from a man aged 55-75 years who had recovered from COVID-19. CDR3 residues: CAIRDRGTEAFF. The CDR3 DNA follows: TGTGCCATCAGGGACAGGGGCACTGAAGCTTTCTTT.